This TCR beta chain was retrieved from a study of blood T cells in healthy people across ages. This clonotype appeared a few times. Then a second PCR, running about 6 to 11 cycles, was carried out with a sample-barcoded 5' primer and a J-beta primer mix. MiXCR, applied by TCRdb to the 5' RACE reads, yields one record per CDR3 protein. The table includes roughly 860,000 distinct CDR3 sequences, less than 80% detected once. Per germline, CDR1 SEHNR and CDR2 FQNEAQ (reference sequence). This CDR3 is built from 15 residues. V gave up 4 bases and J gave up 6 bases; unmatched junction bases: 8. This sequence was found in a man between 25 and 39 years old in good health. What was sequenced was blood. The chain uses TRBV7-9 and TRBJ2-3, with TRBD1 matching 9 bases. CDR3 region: CASSSGTGNGDTQYF. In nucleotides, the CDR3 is TGTGCCAGCAGCTCCGGGACAGGGAACGGGGATACGCAGTATTTT.